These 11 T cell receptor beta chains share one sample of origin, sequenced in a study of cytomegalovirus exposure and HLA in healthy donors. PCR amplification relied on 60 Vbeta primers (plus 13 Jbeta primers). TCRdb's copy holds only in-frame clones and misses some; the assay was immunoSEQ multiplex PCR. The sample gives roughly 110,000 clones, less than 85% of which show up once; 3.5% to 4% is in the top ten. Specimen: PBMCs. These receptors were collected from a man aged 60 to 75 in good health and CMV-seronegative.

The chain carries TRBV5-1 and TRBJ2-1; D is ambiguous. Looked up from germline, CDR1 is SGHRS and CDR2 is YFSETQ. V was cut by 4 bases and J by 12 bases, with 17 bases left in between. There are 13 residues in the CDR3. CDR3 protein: CASSRLDSERQFF. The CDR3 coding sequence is TGCGCCAGCAGCCGGCTTGACTCCGAGAGGCAGTTCTTC.

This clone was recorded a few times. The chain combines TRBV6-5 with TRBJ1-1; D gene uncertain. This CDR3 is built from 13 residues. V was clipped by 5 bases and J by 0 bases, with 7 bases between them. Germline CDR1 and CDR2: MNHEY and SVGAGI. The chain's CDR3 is CASSKEMNTEAFF. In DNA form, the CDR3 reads TGTGCCAGCAGTAAAGAGATGAACACTGAAGCTTTCTTT.

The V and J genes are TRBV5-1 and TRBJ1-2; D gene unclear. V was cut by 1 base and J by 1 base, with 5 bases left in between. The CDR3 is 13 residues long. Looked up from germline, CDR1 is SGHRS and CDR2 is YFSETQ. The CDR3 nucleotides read TGCGCCAGCAGCTTGCAACTTAACTATGGCTACACCTTC. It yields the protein CASSLQLNYGYTF.

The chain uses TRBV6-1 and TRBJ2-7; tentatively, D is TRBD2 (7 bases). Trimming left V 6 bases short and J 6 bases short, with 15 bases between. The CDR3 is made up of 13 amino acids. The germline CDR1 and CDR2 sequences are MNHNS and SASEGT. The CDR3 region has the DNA TGTGCCAGCAGGAACGAGGGGGGGTTCGAGCAGTACTTC. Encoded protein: CASRNEGGFEQYF.

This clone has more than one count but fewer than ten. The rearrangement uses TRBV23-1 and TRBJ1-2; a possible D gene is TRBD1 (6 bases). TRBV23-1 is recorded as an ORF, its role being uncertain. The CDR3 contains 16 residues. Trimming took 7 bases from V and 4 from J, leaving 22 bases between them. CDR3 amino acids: CASTTGFEEGSYGYTF. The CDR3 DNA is TGCGCCAGCACAACAGGGTTTGAAGAGGGATCCTATGGCTACACCTTC.

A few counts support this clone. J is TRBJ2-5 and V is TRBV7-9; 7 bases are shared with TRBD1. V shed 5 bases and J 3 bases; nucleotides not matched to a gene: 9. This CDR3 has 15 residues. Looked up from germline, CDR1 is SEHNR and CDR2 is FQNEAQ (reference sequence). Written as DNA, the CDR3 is TGTGCCAGCAGCCCCGGGGACAGAGATGAAGAGACCCAGTACTTC. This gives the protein CASSPGDRDEETQYF.

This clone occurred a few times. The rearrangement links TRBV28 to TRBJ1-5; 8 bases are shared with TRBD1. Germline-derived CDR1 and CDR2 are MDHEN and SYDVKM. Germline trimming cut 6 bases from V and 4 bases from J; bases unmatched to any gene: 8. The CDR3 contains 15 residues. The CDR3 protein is CASRIPDRANQPQHF. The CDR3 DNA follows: TGTGCCAGCAGAATCCCGGACAGGGCGAATCAGCCCCAGCATTTT.

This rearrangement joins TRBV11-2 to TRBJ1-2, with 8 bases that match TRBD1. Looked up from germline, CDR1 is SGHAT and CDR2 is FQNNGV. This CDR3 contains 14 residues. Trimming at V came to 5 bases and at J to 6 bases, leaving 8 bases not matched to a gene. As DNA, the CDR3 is TGTGCCAGCAGCCCAACGACAGGGGTTGATGGCTACACCTTC. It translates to CASSPTTGVDGYTF. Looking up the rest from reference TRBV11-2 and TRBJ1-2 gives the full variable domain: EAGVAQSPRYKIIEKRQSVAFWCNPISGHATLYWYQQILGQGPKLLIQFQNNGVVDDSQLPKDRFSAERLKGVDSTLKIQPAKLEDSAVYLCASSPTTGVDGYTFGSGTRLTVV.

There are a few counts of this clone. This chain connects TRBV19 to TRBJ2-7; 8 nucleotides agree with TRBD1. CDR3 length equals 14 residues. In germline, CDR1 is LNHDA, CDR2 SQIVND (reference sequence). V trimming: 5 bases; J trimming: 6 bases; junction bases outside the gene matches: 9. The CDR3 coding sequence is TGTGCCAGTAGTGCTAGGATGACAGGGGCCGAGCAGTACTTC. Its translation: CASSARMTGAEQYF. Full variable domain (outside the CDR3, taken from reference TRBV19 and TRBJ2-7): DGGITQSPKYLFRKEGQNVTLSCEQNLNHDAMYWYRQDPGQGLRLIYYSQIVNDFQKGDIAEGYSVSREKKESFPLTVTSAQKNPTAFYLCASSARMTGAEQYFGPGTRLTVT.

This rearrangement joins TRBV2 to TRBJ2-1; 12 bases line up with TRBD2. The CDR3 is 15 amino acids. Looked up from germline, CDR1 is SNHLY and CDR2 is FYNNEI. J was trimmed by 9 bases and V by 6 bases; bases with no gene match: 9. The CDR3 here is CASRYTSGGPGEQFF. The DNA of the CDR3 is TGTGCCAGCAGGTACACTAGCGGGGGGCCCGGTGAGCAGTTCTTC.

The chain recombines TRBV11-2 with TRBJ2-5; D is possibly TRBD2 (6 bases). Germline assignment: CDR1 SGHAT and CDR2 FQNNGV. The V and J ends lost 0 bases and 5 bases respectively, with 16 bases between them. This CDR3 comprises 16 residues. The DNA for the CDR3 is TGTGCCAGCAGCTTAGATTTCTGGAGGGAAGGGGAGACCCAGTACTTC. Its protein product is CASSLDFWREGETQYF.